The entry that follows covers one T cell receptor beta chain sequence. In the source study's methods: Amplifying reference gene primers gave estimates of nucleated cell counts. TCRdb's copy holds only in-frame clones and misses some; the assay was immunoSEQ multiplex PCR. The DNA was the basis for D and trimming; V, J and clone size are from that table. The profile shows approximately 330,000 clones, roughly 88% of them singletons. The germline V gene has CDR1 MDHEN and CDR2 SYDVKM. The CDR3 loop spans 18 amino acids. V dropped 0 bases and J dropped 2; count of bases not matched to a gene: 6. This entry comes from a study of blood T cell repertoires in COVID-19. Study-wide background: From T cells, B-cell-depleted T cells, or PBMCs came the material, which was cDNA or gDNA.

Sequencing input: peripheral blood. This TCR came from a woman aged 50 to 65 with active or convalescent COVID-19. The chain employs TRBV28 and TRBJ2-1; 11 nucleotides agree with TRBD2. DNA of the CDR3: TGTGCCAGCAGTTTATGGGTCCTTAGCGGGGGGGCCTACAATGAGCAGTTCTTC. Translated: CASSLWVLSGGAYNEQFF.